Listed below are T cell receptor beta chains from one sample, sequenced in a study of T-cell memory formation after mild COVID-19. TCRdb reprocessed the 5' RACE reads with MiXCR, giving one entry per CDR3 protein. Of 470,000 or so distinct CDR3 sequences listed, around a quarter are singletons. The sequenced material came from PBMCs or a T cell subset sorted from them (not recorded which). The source of these receptors is an adult woman who had mild COVID-19 (a few samples of this study predate the infection). Cell type and time point are not known. Both conserved end residues are part of each CDR3. The D gene is left open where the match is weak. The listing skips clone size in some rows; elsewhere it reads once, few, many or a size class.

V,J,size,length,D,CDR3,DNA
TRBV24-1,TRBJ2-2,.,16,.,CATSGRSGGYTGELFF,TGTGCCACCAGTGGACGAAGTGGGGGCTACACCGGGGAGCTGTTTTTT
TRBV20-1,TRBJ1-1,.,12,.,CSARDKGFEAFF,TGCAGTGCTAGAGATAAGGGCTTTGAAGCTTTCTTT
TRBV6-5,TRBJ2-1,few,14,TRBD1,CASSRDRVFNEQFF,TGTGCCAGCAGCCGGGACAGGGTGTTTAATGAGCAGTTCTTC
TRBV10-3,TRBJ2-2,few,14,TRBD1,CAIGQTGGTGELFF,TGTGCCATCGGTCAGACAGGGGGCACCGGGGAGCTGTTTTTT
TRBV9,TRBJ2-5,.,14,.,CASSVGGLRETQYF,TGTGCCAGCAGCGTGGGAGGTCTGCGAGAGACCCAGTACTTC
TRBV2,TRBJ1-5,.,15,.,CASSERGGSNQPQHF,TGTGCCAGCAGTGAACGAGGGGGTAGCAATCAGCCCCAGCATTTT
TRBV20-1,TRBJ1-2,few,12,.,CSAGDGSFGYTF,TGCAGTGCTGGGGACGGGAGCTTTGGCTACACCTTC
TRBV20-1,TRBJ2-7,few,13,TRBD1,CSARGDRGYEQYF,TGCAGTGCTAGAGGGGACAGGGGCTACGAGCAGTACTTC
TRBV6-2/TRBV6-3,TRBJ2-2,.,14,.,CASSQQTSKGELFF,TGTGCCAGCAGTCAGCAGACCTCGAAGGGGGAGCTGTTTTTT
TRBV12-3/TRBV12-4,TRBJ2-1,.,15,.,CASSSLMLSYNEQFF,TGTGCCAGCAGTTCCCTAATGCTCTCCTACAATGAGCAGTTCTTC
TRBV21-1,TRBJ1-1,.,16,.,CASRNKTQGPTLEAFF,TGTGCCAGCAGAAATAAAACTCAGGGGCCCACTCTTGAAGCTTTCTTT
TRBV5-6,TRBJ2-2,.,18,TRBD2,CASSLEVRGGAWPGELFF,TGTGCCAGCAGCTTGGAGGTCCGCGGGGGGGCGTGGCCCGGGGAGCTGTTTTTT
TRBV6-2/TRBV6-3,TRBJ1-1,.,14,.,CASKGYKENTEAFF,TGTGCCAGCAAAGGTTACAAGGAGAACACTGAAGCTTTCTTT
TRBV24-1,TRBJ2-3,.,15,TRBD1,CATSGGQGVFNTQYF,TGTGCCACCAGTGGAGGACAGGGTGTGTTTAATACGCAGTATTTT
TRBV5-1,TRBJ2-7,.,16,TRBD1,CASSLGWGQTSYEQYF,TGCGCCAGCAGCTTGGGGTGGGGACAGACCTCCTACGAGCAGTACTTC
TRBV20-1,TRBJ2-7,.,14,.,CSALRSNKSYEQYF,TGCAGTGCTCTCCGCAGCAACAAATCCTACGAGCAGTACTTC
TRBV29-1,TRBJ1-2,.,13,.,CSVEDNRAYGYTF,TGCAGCGTTGAAGATAACAGGGCCTATGGCTACACCTTC
TRBV6-2/TRBV6-3,TRBJ2-1,few,15,TRBD2,CASALAGGSYNEQFF,TGTGCCAGCGCCCTAGCGGGAGGGTCCTACAATGAGCAGTTCTTC
TRBV6-5,TRBJ2-2,.,15,TRBD2,CASSYETSVTGELFF,TGTGCCAGCAGTTACGAGACTAGCGTGACCGGGGAGCTGTTTTTT
TRBV20-1,TRBJ2-3,.,15,TRBD2,CSARTSGTGADTQYF,TGCAGTGCTAGGACTAGCGGGACCGGGGCAGATACGCAGTATTTT
TRBV7-6,TRBJ2-1,few,15,TRBD2,CASSLGTSGSREQFF,TGTGCCAGCAGCTTGGGGACTAGCGGGTCCCGCGAGCAGTTCTTC
TRBV6-6,TRBJ2-1,.,15,.,CASVRGTPGRNEQFF,TGTGCCAGCGTCCGAGGGACCCCCGGCAGGAATGAGCAGTTCTTC
TRBV12-3/TRBV12-4,TRBJ1-2,few,13,.,CASSLDSLSGYTF,TGTGCCAGCAGTTTGGACAGTTTGAGTGGCTACACCTTC
TRBV24-1,TRBJ1-6,.,15,.,CATSEGGSYNSPLHF,TGTGCCACCAGTGAAGGGGGTTCCTATAATTCACCCCTCCACTTT
TRBV6-6,TRBJ2-7,.,14,TRBD1,CASSYGGTGFEQYF,TGTGCCAGCAGTTACGGTGGGACAGGGTTCGAGCAGTACTTC
TRBV24-1,TRBJ1-1,.,13,.,CATRVDGVSEAFF,TGTGCCACCCGCGTGGATGGGGTGAGTGAAGCTTTCTTT
TRBV10-3,TRBJ2-1,few,14,.,CATMAGTEYNEQFF,TGTGCCACCATGGCGGGGACGGAATACAATGAGCAGTTCTTC
TRBV7-2,TRBJ2-1,.,16,TRBD1,CASSETGGASYNEQFF,TGTGCCAGCAGCGAAACAGGGGGCGCCTCCTACAATGAGCAGTTCTTC
TRBV12-5,TRBJ1-1,.,13,.,CASSGSEGTEAFF,TGTGCTAGTTCAGGGAGCGAGGGGACTGAAGCTTTCTTT
TRBV12-3/TRBV12-4,TRBJ1-4,.,13,.,CASSLTGNEKLFF,TGTGCCAGCAGTTTAACAGGGAATGAAAAACTGTTTTTT
TRBV5-6,TRBJ1-1,many,13,.,CASSPTGNTEAFF,TGTGCCAGCAGCCCGACAGGGAACACTGAAGCTTTCTTT
TRBV15,TRBJ1-5,.,16,TRBD1,CATLPGQGGSNQPQHF,TGTGCCACTCTTCCGGGGCAGGGGGGAAGCAATCAGCCCCAGCATTTT
TRBV20-1,TRBJ2-1,many,14,TRBD2,CSASSSGSWDEQFF,TGCAGTGCTAGCTCTAGCGGGAGTTGGGATGAGCAGTTCTTC
TRBV19,TRBJ2-7,.,14,.,CASSIERLTYEQYF,TGTGCCAGTAGTATAGAGCGACTGACCTACGAGCAGTACTTC
TRBV30,TRBJ2-3,.,14,TRBD2,CAWNLAGNTDTQYF,TGTGCCTGGAATCTAGCGGGCAACACAGATACGCAGTATTTT
TRBV27,TRBJ2-3,.,14,.,CASSGGLGTDTQYF,TGTGCCAGCTCTGGGGGGCTGGGCACAGATACGCAGTATTTT
TRBV7-9,TRBJ2-5,once,15,.,CASSHLEKGQETQYF,TGTGCCAGCAGCCACCTTGAAAAAGGCCAAGAGACCCAGTACTTC
TRBV20-1,TRBJ2-3,.,14,.,CSAQTQPSTDTQYF,TGCAGTGCCCAGACCCAACCGAGCACAGATACGCAGTATTTT